This TCR beta chain was identified in a study of T-cell reconstitution after alpha-beta-depleted transplantation in children. For TCRbeta, the library was prepared with unique molecular identifiers. TCRdb re-derived calls from the PCR reads in MiXCR, one entry per CDR3 protein. The profile covers a few hundred thousand distinct CDR3 sequences, with around 13% appearing a single time and about 5.4% taken by the ten largest. This clonotype was observed a handful of times. J lost 0 bases, V lost 6 bases, and 10 bases had no gene match. Germline V gene data show CDR1 as MDHEN and CDR2 as SYDVKM. This CDR3 contains 17 residues.

This clonotype originated in a human donor who donated a stem cell graft to a child with combined immunodeficiency. V is TRBV28 and J is TRBJ2-2; TRBD1 matches at 7 bases. This sample comprised PBMCs from the stem cell graft donor, obtained from the stem cell graft. This chain's CDR3 is CASSPIPGQTNTGELFF. The CDR3 region has the DNA TGTGCCAGCAGCCCTATCCCGGGACAGACGAACACCGGGGAGCTGTTTTTT.